These T cell receptor beta chains were read from a single sample in a study of early T cells in non-severe SARS-CoV-2 infection. TCRdb recomputed calls from the 5' RACE reads with MiXCR, one row per CDR3 protein. The sample consists of under 50,000 distinct CDR3 sequences, 20% to 25% of them appearing once. The source was whole blood, collected at baseline. The receptors come from an adult who was a healthcare worker with PCR-confirmed SARS-CoV-2 infection or an uninfected control (not recorded which). CDR3s leave out the opening cysteine and the closing phenylalanine or tryptophan. A D gene is named only where the DNA matches it firmly.

j_call,d_call,cdr3_length,v_call,cdr3_aa
TRBJ2-2,NA,10,TRBV30,AWRSGPGELF
TRBJ2-3,NA,12,TRBV18,ASSDTSGTDTQY
TRBJ2-3,NA,11,TRBV29-1,SARDLRADTQY
TRBJ2-1,NA,13,TRBV6-5,ASSSGTSSYNEQF
TRBJ1-2,NA,12,TRBV20-1,SARDAWGPNGYT
TRBJ2-7,TRBD1,14,TRBV9,ASSVGLGQGEYEQY
TRBJ1-1,TRBD1,11,TRBV20-1,SASTGVGTEAF
TRBJ1-4,NA,12,TRBV12-3/TRBV12-4,ASSLDTRGEKLF
TRBJ2-1,TRBD1,13,TRBV5-5,ASSPTGASYNEQF
TRBJ2-2,TRBD1,13,TRBV12-3/TRBV12-4,ASSPGGTGTGELF
TRBJ1-6,NA,8,TRBV7-9,ASSFEILH